The clone carrying this T cell receptor beta chain was seen just once. CDR1 and CDR2 (germline): WSHSY, SAAADI. J lost 5 bases, V lost 3 bases, and 13 bases had no gene match. CDR3 length: 18 amino acids. Authors' data handling: Reference gene primer amplification gave estimated nucleated cell counts. Generated by immunoSEQ multiplex PCR, the TCRdb table keeps only in-frame clones and is missing some. V, J and clone size were drawn from that table, and D and trimming were deduced from the DNA. The table includes 200,000 to 300,000 clones, more than 85% detected once. This entry belongs to a study of blood T cell repertoires in COVID-19. Cohorts were assigned according to the clinical history that participants reported.

The chain links TRBV10-2 to TRBJ2-3; TRBD2 matches at 11 bases. The clonotype originates from a man aged 35-49 years who had recovered from COVID-19. The sample consisted of PBMCs or T cells enriched from blood (not recorded which). CDR3 loop: CASSDLAGGPLPQDTQYF. The CDR3 DNA follows: TGCGCCAGCAGTGATCTAGCGGGGGGCCCGCTCCCCCAAGATACGCAGTATTTT.